This T cell receptor beta chain was observed in a study of early T cells in non-severe SARS-CoV-2 infection. Across the whole study: Sequencing used unsorted whole-blood bulk RNA, so chains lack pairing.

Each single cDNA molecule received a unique molecular identifier. TCRdb redid the calling of the 5' RACE reads with MiXCR, one entry per CDR3 protein. Among more than 60,000 distinct CDR3 sequences listed, just under 5% were seen once. The sample holds a few counts of this clonotype. This TCR was recovered from an adult who was a healthcare worker with PCR-confirmed SARS-CoV-2 infection or an uninfected control (not recorded which). The source material was whole blood.

The CDR3 reads CASSEIGNQPQHF. CDR3 bases: TGTGCCAGCAGCGAAATAGGCAATCAGCCCCAGCATTTT. The chain recombines TRBV7-9 with TRBJ1-5; D not resolved. Trimming shortened V by 5 bases and J by 2 bases, and 7 bases separated the two germline ends. Germline assignment: CDR1 SEHNR and CDR2 FQNEAQ (reference sequence). CDR3 size: 13 residues. The full variable domain, with the rest looked up from reference TRBV7-9 and TRBJ1-5, is DTGVSQNPRHKITKRGQNVTFRCDPISEHNRLYWYRQTLGQGPEFLTYFQNEAQLEKSRLLSDRFSAERPKGSFSTLEIQRTEQGDSAMYLCASSEIGNQPQHFGDGTRLSIL.